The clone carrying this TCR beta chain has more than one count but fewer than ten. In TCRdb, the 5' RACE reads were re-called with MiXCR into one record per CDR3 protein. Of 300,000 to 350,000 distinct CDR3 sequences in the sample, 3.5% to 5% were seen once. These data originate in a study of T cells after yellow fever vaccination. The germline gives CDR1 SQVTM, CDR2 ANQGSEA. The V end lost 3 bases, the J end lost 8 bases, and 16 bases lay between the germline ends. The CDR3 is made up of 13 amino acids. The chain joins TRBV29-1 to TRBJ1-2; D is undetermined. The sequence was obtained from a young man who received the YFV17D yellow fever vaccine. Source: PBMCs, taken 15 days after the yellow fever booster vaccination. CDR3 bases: TGCAGCGTTGAGGACCGCCCCGATCTGGGCTACACCTTC. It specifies CSVEDRPDLGYTF.